This TCR beta chain was profiled in a study of blood T cell repertoires in COVID-19. On the study more broadly: Acute and convalescent COVID-19 samples came from the United States, Italy and Spain. The analysed material was cDNA or gDNA that came from T cells, B-cell-depleted T cells, or PBMCs.

Germline values: CDR1 SGDLS, CDR2 YYNGEE. The junction had 5 bases not matched to a gene; V was cut back by 2 bases and J by 0 bases. CDR3 length: 17 amino acids. Per the study methods: Researchers report that nucleated cell counts were estimated from reference gene primer amplification. TCRdb keeps only in-frame clones here, not all; method: immunoSEQ multiplex PCR. The D gene and trimming were derived from the DNA, and the V and J assignments and clone size from that table. The table includes 98,000 or so clones, about 86% detected once. Sequences were obtained from peripheral blood. J is TRBJ1-3 and V is TRBV9; 10 bases are a match to TRBD1. The source is a woman of 80 years or more with active or convalescent COVID-19. The CDR3 DNA sequence: TGTGCCAGCAGCGTTTATGGACAGGGGGGCTCTGGAAACACCATATATTTT. Its translation is CASSVYGQGGSGNTIYF.